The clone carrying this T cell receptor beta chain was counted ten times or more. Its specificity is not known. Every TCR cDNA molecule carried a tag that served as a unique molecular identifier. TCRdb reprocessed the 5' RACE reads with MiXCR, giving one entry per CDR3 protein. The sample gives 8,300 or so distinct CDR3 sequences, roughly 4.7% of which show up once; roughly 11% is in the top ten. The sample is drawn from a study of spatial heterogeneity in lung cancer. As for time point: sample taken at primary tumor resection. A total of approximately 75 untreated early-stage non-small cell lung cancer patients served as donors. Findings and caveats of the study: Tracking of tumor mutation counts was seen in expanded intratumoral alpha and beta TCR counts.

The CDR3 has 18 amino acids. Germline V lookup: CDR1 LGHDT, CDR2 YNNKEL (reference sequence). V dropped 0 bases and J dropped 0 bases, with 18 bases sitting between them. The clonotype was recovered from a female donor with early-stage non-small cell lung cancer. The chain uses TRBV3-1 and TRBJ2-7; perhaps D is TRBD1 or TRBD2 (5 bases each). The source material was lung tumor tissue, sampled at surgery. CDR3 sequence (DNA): TGTGCCAGCAGCCAAGAGGGGAACAGGAGCGACTACTCCTACGAGCAGTACTTC. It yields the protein CASSQEGNRSDYSYEQYF.